This TCR beta chain was found in a study of patients and donors after allogeneic stem cell transplantation. TCRdb re-analysed the RT-PCR reads in MiXCR, keeping a single row per CDR3 protein. The sample holds about a million distinct CDR3 sequences, about 20% seen once. The sample taken for sequencing was blood, either unsorted or a sorted T cell fraction (not recorded which). The origin of this receptor is a human donor who was either an allogeneic HSCT recipient or a stem cell or donor lymphocyte infusion donor (not recorded which). It is not recorded whose cells these are; they may come from a transplant donor.

This CDR3 reads CASSPHSGGGNEQFF. As DNA, the CDR3 is TGTGCCAGCAGCCCGCATAGCGGGGGGGGTAATGAGCAGTTCTTC. This sequence joins TRBV11-3 and TRBJ2-1; 11 bases are a match to TRBD2. Germline assignment: CDR1 SGHNT and CDR2 YENEEA. Trimming cost V 5 bases and J 7 bases; bases outside gene matches: 7. The CDR3 consists of 15 residues.